Below, one TCR beta chain is given with its context. Its target is not known. These data are taken from a study of cytomegalovirus exposure and HLA in healthy donors. Study overall: The platform used for the 95 to 150 validation repertoires matched that of the approximately 620 first-cohort repertoires, a later analysis reported.

Libraries were prepared by immunoSEQ multiplex PCR; TCRdb keeps only in-frame clonotypes and omits some of them. This table has approximately 150,000 clones, 91% appearing once. Study-wide points: Per published reports, the classifier diagnosed cytomegalovirus status with high specificity and sensitivity.

Sequencing used PBMCs. The sequence was collected from a man younger than 35 in good health and CMV-seronegative.

This CDR3 is CASSSGGSSNQPQHF. In DNA form, the CDR3 reads TGTGCCAGCTCCTCAGGAGGCAGTTCCAATCAGCCCCAGCATTTT. The chain links TRBV18 to TRBJ1-5; unclear D gene. The CDR3 sequence is 15 residues long. Deletions cut 6 bases from V and 3 bases from J, with 15 bases between. Germline-derived CDR1 and CDR2 are KGHSH and LQKENI. The full variable domain, rest sourced from reference TRBV18 and TRBJ1-5, is NAGVMQNPRHLVRRRGQEARLRCSPMKGHSHVYWYRQLPEEGLKFMVYLQKENIIDESGMPKERFSAEFPKEGPSILRIQQVVRGDSAAYFCASSSGGSSNQPQHFGDGTRLSIL.